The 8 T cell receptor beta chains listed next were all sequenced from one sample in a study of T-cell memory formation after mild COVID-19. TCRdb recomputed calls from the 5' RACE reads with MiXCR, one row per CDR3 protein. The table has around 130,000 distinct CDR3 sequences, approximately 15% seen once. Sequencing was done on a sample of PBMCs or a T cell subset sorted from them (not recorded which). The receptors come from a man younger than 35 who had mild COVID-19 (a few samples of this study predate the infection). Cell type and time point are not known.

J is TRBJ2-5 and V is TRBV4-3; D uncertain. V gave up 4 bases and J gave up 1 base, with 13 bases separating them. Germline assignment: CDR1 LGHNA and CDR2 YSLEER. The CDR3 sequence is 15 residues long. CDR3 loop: CASSPAQVTQETQYF. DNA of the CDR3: TGCGCCAGCAGCCCAGCCCAGGTAACCCAAGAGACCCAGTACTTC.

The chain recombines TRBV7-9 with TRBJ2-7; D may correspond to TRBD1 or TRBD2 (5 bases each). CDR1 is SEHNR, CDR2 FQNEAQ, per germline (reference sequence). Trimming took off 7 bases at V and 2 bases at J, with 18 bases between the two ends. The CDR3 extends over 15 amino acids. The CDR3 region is CASNLGAAATYEQYF. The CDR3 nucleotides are TGTGCCAGCAATCTCGGGGCCGCGGCTACCTACGAGCAGTACTTC.

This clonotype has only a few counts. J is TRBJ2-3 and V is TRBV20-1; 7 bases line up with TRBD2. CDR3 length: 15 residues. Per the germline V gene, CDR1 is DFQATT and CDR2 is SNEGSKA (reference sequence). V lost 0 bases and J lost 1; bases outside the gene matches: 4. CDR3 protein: CSARDRRGGTDTQYF. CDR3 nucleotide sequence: TGCAGTGCTAGAGATCGTCGGGGGGGCACAGATACGCAGTATTTT.

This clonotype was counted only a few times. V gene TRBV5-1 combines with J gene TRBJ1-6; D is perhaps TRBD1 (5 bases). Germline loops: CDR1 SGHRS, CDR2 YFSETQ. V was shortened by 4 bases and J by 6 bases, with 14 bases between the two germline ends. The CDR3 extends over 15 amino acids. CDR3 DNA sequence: TGCGCCAGCAGCGGTCAAGGGACTTTTAATTCACCCCTCCACTTT. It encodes CASSGQGTFNSPLHF. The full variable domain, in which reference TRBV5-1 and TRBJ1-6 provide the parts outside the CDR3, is KAGVTQTPRYLIKTRGQQVTLSCSPISGHRSVSWYQQTPGQGLQFLFEYFSETQRNKGNFPGRFSGRQFSNSRSEMNVSTLELGDSALYLCASSGQGTFNSPLHFGNGTRLTVT.

CDR3 sequence reads: CASSITSGAFSGSNIQYF. In nucleotides, the CDR3 is TGTGCCAGTAGTATTACTAGCGGGGCGTTTTCGGGGTCGAACATTCAGTACTTC. This chain connects TRBV19 to TRBJ2-4, with 10 bases fitting TRBD2. The junction had 15 bases not matched to a gene; V was cut back by 3 bases and J by 7 bases. This CDR3 region has 18 residues. Germline CDR1 reads LNHDA; CDR2 reads SQIVND (reference sequence). Drawing the rest from reference TRBV19 and TRBJ2-4, the complete variable domain is DGGITQSPKYLFRKEGQNVTLSCEQNLNHDAMYWYRQDPGQGLRLIYYSQIVNDFQKGDIAEGYSVSREKKESFPLTVTSAQKNPTAFYLCASSITSGAFSGSNIQYFGAGTRLSVL.

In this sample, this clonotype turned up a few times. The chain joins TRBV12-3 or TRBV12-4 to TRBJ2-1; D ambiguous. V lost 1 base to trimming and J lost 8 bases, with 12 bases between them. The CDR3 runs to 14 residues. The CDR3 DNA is TGTGCCAGCAGTTTAGATGTTAGAAGCTATGAGCAGTTCTTC. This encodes CASSLDVRSYEQFF.

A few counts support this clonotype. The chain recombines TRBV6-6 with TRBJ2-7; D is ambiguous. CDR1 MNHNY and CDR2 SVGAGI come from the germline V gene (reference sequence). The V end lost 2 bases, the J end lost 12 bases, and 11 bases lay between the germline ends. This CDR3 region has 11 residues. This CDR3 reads CASSYELGMYF. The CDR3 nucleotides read TGTGCCAGCAGTTACGAACTGGGAATGTACTTC.

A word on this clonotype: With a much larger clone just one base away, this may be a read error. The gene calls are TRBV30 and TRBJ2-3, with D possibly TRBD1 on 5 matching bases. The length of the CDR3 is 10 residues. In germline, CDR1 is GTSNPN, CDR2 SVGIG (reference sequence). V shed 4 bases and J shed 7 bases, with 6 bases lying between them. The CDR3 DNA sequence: TGTGCCTGGACAGGGTATACGCAGTATTTT. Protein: CAWTGYTQYF. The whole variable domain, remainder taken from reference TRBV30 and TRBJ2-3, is SQTIHQWPATLVQPVGSPLSLECTVEGTSNPNLYWYRQAAGRGLQLLFYSVGIGQISSEVPQNLSASRPQDRQFILSSKKLLLSDSGFYLCAWTGYTQYFGPGTRLTVL.